Below, 15 T cell receptor beta chains from the same sample are listed, as sequenced in a study of response to subunit inactivated influenza vaccine. TCRdb fed the RT-PCR reads into MiXCR, producing one record per CDR3 protein. The table includes roughly 670,000 distinct CDR3 sequences, less than 15% detected once. The source was PBMCs from blood, collected 14 days before vaccination. These receptors were taken from a man between 45 and 60 years old who received an inactivated influenza vaccine.

Remarks on this clonotype: Just one base apart from a much larger clone, this may be a read error. CDR3 coding DNA: TGTGCCATCAGCTTAAGGACTAGCGGCTCCTACAATGAGCAGTTCTTC. Protein: CAISLRTSGSYNEQFF. The gene calls are TRBV7-6 and TRBJ2-1; 10 nucleotides align to TRBD2. Germline CDR1 and CDR2: SGHVS and FNYEAQ. There are 16 residues in the CDR3. The variable domain in full, with the rest retrieved from reference TRBV7-6 and TRBJ2-1, is GAGVSQSPRYKVTKRGQDVALRCDPISGHVSLYWYRQALGQGPEFLTYFNYEAQQDKSGLPNDRFSAERPEGSISTLTIQRTEQRDSAMYRCAISLRTSGSYNEQFFGPGTRLTVL.

V is TRBV4-2 and J is TRBJ2-7, with 7 nucleotides matching TRBD2. Germline-derived CDR1 and CDR2 are LGHNA and YNFKEQ. With V trimmed by 4 bases and J by 0 bases, 3 bases remained unmatched. This CDR3 is 14 amino acids long. The CDR3 here is CASSPWGGSYEQYF. In DNA, the CDR3 is TGTGCCAGCAGCCCCTGGGGGGGCTCCTACGAGCAGTACTTC.

The chain has TRBV11-3 and TRBJ1-1; D not certain. CDR3 size: 13 residues. V lost 5 bases and J lost 5, with 12 bases in between. CDR1 is SGHNT and CDR2 is YENEEA in the germline V gene. The CDR3 here is CASSPGVRTEAFF. CDR3 in DNA: TGTGCCAGCAGCCCGGGTGTTAGGACTGAAGCTTTCTTT. The entire variable domain, with the rest obtained from reference TRBV11-3 and TRBJ1-1, is as follows: EAGVVQSPRYKIIEKKQPVAFWCNPISGHNTLYWYLQNLGQGPELLIRYENEEAVDDSQLPKDRFSAERLKGVDSTLKIQPAELGDSAVYLCASSPGVRTEAFFGQGTRLTVV.

The chain uses TRBV9 and TRBJ2-5; 9 nucleotides line up with TRBD2. V shed 2 bases, J shed 5 bases, and the junction held 4 bases outside the gene matches. The CDR3 loop spans 14 amino acids. Germline V gene data show CDR1 as SGDLS and CDR2 as YYNGEE. The CDR3 region is CASSVSSGGETQYF. The CDR3, as DNA: TGTGCCAGCAGCGTTAGTAGCGGGGGTGAGACCCAGTACTTC.

This clonotype has just a few counts. J is TRBJ1-2 and V is TRBV6-2 or TRBV6-3, with a possible D match to TRBD1 (5 bases). From germline, CDR1 is MNHEY and CDR2 SVGEGT. The V gene lost 8 bases and the J gene lost 3 bases, with 10 bases spanning the gap. This CDR3 has 12 amino acids. CDR3 DNA sequence: TGTGCCAGCGGGGACTGGGACTATGGCTACACCTTC. Translated: CASGDWDYGYTF.

The sample holds a few counts of this clonotype. V is TRBV5-6 and J is TRBJ2-3, with a tentative D call TRBD2 (5 bases). With 6 bases removed from V and 3 bases from J, the gap between germline ends came to 11 bases. Germline V gene sequence: CDR1 SGHDT, CDR2 YYEEEE. CDR3 length: 13 residues. In DNA form, the CDR3 reads TGTGCCAGCAAGACTACCTTAACAGATACGCAGTATTTT. It encodes CASKTTLTDTQYF.

The chain links TRBV4-3 to TRBJ1-4; TRBD1 matches at 11 bases. The germline CDR1 and CDR2 sequences are LGHNA and YSLEER. V lost 3 bases and J lost 8; bases outside the gene matches: 8. The CDR3 covers 16 residues. The CDR3 nucleotides are TGCGCCAGCAGCCATAGAATGGGACAGGGGGGCGAAAAACTGTTTTTT. It encodes CASSHRMGQGGEKLFF.

There are a few counts of this clonotype. The CDR3 sequence is CASKGVGANYGYTF. CDR3 coding DNA: TGTGCCTCCAAGGGGGTGGGAGCTAACTATGGCTACACCTTC. The chain links TRBV28 to TRBJ1-2, with a tentative D call TRBD1 (6 bases). Germline V lookup: CDR1 MDHEN, CDR2 SYDVKM. CDR3 size: 14 residues. Trimming removed 11 bases at V and 0 bases at J, with 16 bases between.

This clonotype was seen many times. The rearrangement joins TRBV5-1 to TRBJ2-3, with a tentative D call TRBD2 (5 bases). Looked up from germline, CDR1 is SGHRS and CDR2 is YFSETQ. The CDR3 covers 16 residues. V lost 0 bases to trimming and J lost 0 bases, with 11 bases between them. CDR3 amino acids: CASSLGSGSSTDTQYF. The CDR3, as DNA: TGCGCCAGCAGCTTGGGTTCTGGGAGTAGCACAGATACGCAGTATTTT. Looking up the rest from reference TRBV5-1 and TRBJ2-3 gives the full variable domain: KAGVTQTPRYLIKTRGQQVTLSCSPISGHRSVSWYQQTPGQGLQFLFEYFSETQRNKGNFPGRFSGRQFSNSRSEMNVSTLELGDSALYLCASSLGSGSSTDTQYFGPGTRLTVL.

V usage is TRBV29-1 and J usage is TRBJ1-3, with no clear D. Germline values: CDR1 SQVTM, CDR2 ANQGSEA. The CDR3 sequence is 10 residues long. The germline V and J ends were trimmed by 6 bases and 9 bases, with 9 bases remaining between them. The CDR3 here is CSVPRGTIYF. CDR3 coding DNA: TGCAGCGTCCCCAGAGGCACCATATATTTT.

The chain recombines TRBV6-2 or TRBV6-3 with TRBJ2-1; D may correspond to TRBD1 or TRBD2 (5 bases each). The CDR3 loop spans 14 amino acids. V was cut by 6 bases and J by 4 bases, with 13 bases left in between. Germline V gene data show CDR1 as MNHEY and CDR2 as SVGEGT. This chain's CDR3 is CASREPGPYNEQFF. The CDR3 DNA follows: TGTGCCAGCAGAGAACCGGGACCTTACAATGAGCAGTTCTTC.

This clonotype was counted only a few times. The rearrangement joins TRBV7-9 to TRBJ2-1; D call uncertain. CDR1 and CDR2 (germline): SEHNR, FQNEAQ (reference sequence). V gave up 5 bases and J gave up 0 bases, with 14 bases separating them. This CDR3 comprises 16 residues. Here the CDR3 DNA reads TGTGCCAGCAGCCCCTTCGGCGCAAGCTCCTACAATGAGCAGTTCTTC. Its protein is CASSPFGASSYNEQFF.

A few counts support this clonotype. The chain has TRBV7-9 and TRBJ1-5; TRBD1 might be the D (5 bases). V was shortened by 5 bases and J by 6 bases, with 17 bases between the two germline ends. CDR1 and CDR2 from the germline V gene are SEHNR and FQNEAQ (reference sequence). The CDR3 has 15 amino acids. The CDR3 here is CASSNHPQGSQPQHF. The CDR3 region has the DNA TGTGCCAGCAGCAATCACCCCCAGGGATCTCAGCCCCAGCATTTT.

The chain carries TRBV10-3 and TRBJ2-3; 12 bases align to TRBD2. With V trimmed by 6 bases and J by 6 bases, 7 bases remained unmatched. Germline V gene sequence: CDR1 ENHRY, CDR2 SYGVKD. The CDR3 is 15 residues long. The chain's CDR3 is CAIRTSGSSSDTQYF. Written as DNA, the CDR3 is TGTGCCATCAGGACTAGCGGGAGTAGTTCGGATACGCAGTATTTT.

This clonotype has a handful of counts. This sequence joins TRBV4-3 and TRBJ2-3; 7 positions match TRBD2. The CDR3 has 15 amino acids. In germline, CDR1 is LGHNA, CDR2 YSLEER. J was trimmed by 3 bases and V by 4 bases; bases with no gene match: 7. The CDR3 reads CASSLSGKLTDTQYF. The DNA of the CDR3 is TGCGCCAGCAGCCTAAGCGGGAAGTTGACAGATACGCAGTATTTT.